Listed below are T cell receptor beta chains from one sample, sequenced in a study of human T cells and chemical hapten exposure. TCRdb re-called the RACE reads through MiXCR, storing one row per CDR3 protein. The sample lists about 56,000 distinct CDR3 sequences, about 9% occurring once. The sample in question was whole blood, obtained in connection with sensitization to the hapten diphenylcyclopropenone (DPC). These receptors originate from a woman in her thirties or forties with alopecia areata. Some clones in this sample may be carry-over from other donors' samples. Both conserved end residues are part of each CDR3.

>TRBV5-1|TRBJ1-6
CASSLVSGEYNSPLHF
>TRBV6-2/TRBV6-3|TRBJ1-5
CASSYSEEWGFQPQHF
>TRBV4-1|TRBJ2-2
CASSQGRKGAGELFF
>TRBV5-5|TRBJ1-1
CASSARDSEAFF
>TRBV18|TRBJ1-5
CASSSSGTEYSYSNQPQHF
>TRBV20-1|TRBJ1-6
CSAQGAGNSPLHF
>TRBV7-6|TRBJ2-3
CASSTSGGATDTQYF
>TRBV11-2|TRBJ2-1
CASSPRTQPFNEQFF
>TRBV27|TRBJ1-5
CASSLYPDRVKPQHF
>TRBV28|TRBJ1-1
CASSLVNTEAFF
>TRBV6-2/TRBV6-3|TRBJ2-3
CASKTNRRGTDTQYF
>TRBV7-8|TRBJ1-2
CASSLARGAEDGYTF
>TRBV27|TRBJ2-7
CASSLSRPYEQYF
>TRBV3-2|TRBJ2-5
CASSRPTDQETQYF
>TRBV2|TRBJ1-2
CAKQLTSGGSRYGYTF
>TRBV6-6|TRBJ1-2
CASSNTGGQNYGYTF
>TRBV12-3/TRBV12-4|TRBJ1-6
CASSRTGVQSSYNSPLHF
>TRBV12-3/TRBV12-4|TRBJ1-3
CASRQGAGNTIYF
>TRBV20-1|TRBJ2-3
CSALQTGDVTDTQYF
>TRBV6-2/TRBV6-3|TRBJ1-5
CTSSDRGDQPQHF
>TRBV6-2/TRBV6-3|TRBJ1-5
CASSSTENQPQHF
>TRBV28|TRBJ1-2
CASSLRGRDGYTF
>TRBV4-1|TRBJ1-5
CASCQDLNNQPQHF
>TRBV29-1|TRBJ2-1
CSVAVTIYNEQFF
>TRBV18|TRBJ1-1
CASSPTDSSDTEAFF
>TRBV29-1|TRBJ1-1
CSPVRSSNTEAFF
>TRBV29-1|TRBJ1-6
CSVRYRGHDNSPLHF
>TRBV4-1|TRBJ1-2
CASSQDSTGYTF
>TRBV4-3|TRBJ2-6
CASSPSGGVSGANVLTF
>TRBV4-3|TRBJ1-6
CASSQESVGTRDSPLHF
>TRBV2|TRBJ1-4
CASSGEINEKLFF
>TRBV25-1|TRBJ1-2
CASSGLRGESYGYTF
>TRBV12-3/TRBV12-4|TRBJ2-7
CASSLDSPYEQYF
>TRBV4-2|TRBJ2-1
CASVGGGEYNEQFF
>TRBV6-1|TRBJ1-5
CASSEVGLSNQPQHF
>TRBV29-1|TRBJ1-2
CSVARGALGYTF
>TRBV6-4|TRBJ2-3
CASSDSRGGTDTQYF
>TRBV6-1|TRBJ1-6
CASREGAFDNSPLHF
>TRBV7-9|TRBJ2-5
CASGVETQYF
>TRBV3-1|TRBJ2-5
CASSPPGKNQYF
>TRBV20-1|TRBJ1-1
CSARDWAENTEAFF
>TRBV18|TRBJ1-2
CASSPGQGPSYTF
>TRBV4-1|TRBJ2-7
CASSQESYIAVRGEQYF
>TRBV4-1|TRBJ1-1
CASSEGQMNTEAFF
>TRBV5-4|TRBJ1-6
CASRFTGGNSPLHF
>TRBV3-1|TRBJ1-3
CASSQEGTAGNTIYF
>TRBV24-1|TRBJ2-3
CATSDVTDTQYF
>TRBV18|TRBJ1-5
CASSPPGSGTQPQHF